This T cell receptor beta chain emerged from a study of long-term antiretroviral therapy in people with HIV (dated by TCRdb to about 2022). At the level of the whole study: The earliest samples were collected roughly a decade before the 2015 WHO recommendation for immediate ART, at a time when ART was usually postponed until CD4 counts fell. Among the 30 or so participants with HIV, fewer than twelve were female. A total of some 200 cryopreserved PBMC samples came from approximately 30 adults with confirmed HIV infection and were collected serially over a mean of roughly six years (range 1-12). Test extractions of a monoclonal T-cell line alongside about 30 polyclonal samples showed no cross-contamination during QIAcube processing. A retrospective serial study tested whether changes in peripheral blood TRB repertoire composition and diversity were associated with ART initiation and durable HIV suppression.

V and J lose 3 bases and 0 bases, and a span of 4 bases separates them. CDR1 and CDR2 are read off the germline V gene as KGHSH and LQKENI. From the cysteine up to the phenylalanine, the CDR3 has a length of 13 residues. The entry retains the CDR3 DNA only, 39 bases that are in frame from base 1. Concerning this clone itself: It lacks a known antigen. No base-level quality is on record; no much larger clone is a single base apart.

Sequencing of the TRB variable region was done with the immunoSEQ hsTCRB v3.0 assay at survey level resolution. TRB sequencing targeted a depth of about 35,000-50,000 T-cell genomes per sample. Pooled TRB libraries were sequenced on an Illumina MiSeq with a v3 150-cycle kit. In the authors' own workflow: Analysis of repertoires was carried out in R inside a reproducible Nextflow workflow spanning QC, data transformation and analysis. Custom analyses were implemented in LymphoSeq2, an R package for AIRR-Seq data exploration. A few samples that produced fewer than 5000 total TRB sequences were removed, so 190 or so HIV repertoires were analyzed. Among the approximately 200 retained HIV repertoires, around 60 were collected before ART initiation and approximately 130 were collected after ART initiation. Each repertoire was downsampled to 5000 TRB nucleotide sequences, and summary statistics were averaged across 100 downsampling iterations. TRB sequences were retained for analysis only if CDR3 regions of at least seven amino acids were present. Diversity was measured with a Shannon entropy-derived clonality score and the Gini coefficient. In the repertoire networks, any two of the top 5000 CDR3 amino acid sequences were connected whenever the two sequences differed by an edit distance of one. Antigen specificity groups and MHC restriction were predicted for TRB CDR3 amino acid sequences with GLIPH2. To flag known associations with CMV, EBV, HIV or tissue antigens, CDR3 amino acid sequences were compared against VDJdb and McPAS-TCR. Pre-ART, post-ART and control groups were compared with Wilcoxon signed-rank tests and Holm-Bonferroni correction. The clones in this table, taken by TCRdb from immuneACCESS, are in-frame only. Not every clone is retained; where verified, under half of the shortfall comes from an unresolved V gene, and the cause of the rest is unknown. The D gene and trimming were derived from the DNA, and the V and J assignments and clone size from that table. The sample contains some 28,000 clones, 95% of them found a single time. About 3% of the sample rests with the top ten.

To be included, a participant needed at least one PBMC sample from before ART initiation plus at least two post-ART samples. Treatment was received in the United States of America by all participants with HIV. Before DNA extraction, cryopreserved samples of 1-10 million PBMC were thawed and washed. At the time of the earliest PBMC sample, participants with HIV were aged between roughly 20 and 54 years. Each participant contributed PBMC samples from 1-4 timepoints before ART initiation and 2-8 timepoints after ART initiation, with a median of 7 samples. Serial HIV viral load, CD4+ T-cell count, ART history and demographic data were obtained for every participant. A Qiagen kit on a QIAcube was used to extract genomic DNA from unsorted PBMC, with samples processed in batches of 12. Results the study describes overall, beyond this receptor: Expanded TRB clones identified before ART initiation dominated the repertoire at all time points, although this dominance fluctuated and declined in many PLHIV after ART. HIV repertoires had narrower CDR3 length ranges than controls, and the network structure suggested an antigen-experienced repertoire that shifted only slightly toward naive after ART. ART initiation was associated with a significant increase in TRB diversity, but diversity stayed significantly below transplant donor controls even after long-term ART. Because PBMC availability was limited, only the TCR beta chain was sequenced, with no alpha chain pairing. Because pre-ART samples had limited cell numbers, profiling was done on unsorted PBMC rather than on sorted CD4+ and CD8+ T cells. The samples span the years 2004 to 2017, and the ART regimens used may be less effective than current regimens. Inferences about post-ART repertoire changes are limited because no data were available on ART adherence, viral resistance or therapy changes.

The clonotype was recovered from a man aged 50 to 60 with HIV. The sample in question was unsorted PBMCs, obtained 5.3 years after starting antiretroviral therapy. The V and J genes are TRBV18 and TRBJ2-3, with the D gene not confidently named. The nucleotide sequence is TGTGCCAGCTCACCGCCTAGCACAGATACGCAGTATTTT. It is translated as CASSPPSTDTQYF.